This T cell receptor beta chain comes out of a study of PD-1 blockade in classical Hodgkin lymphoma. No patient escaped relapse after autologous stem cell transplantation, and brentuximab vedotin exposure varied. Complete response, partial response or progressive disease was each patient's best response. Sequenced by immunoSEQ multiplex PCR; TCRdb stores in-frame clones only, minus some. The data contain about 41,000 clones, over 70% of them singletons. This clone was picked up a small number of times. Germline V gene lookup returns CDR1 LNHDA and CDR2 SQIVND (reference sequence). The CDR3 totals 12 residues. Trimming left V 7 bases short and J 5 bases short, with 9 bases between.

The sequences come from peripheral blood mononuclear cells (PBMCs), collected at baseline. The chain recombines TRBV19 with TRBJ1-5; D unclear. The TCR was taken from a human donor with classical Hodgkin lymphoma. The CDR3 sequence: CASKESYQPQHF. In nucleotides, the CDR3 is TGTGCCAGTAAAGAAAGCTATCAGCCCCAGCATTTT. Complete variable domain (other parts from reference TRBV19 and TRBJ1-5): DGGITQSPKYLFRKEGQNVTLSCEQNLNHDAMYWYRQDPGQGLRLIYYSQIVNDFQKGDIAEGYSVSREKKESFPLTVTSAQKNPTAFYLCASKESYQPQHFGDGTRLSIL.